These T cell receptor beta chains were read from a single sample in a study of early T cells in non-severe SARS-CoV-2 infection. TCRdb independently ran MiXCR on the 5' RACE reads; one entry per CDR3 protein. The table lists approximately 70,000 distinct CDR3 sequences, 10% to 12% of them singletons, with roughly 6% in the top ten. Material: whole blood, obtained at baseline. The receptors originated from an adult who was a healthcare worker with PCR-confirmed SARS-CoV-2 infection or an uninfected control (not recorded which). Both conserved end residues are part of each CDR3. The D gene is left open where the match is weak. Not every row has a clone size; where given, it reads once, few, many or a size class.

TRBJ1-2,many,TRBD1,TRBV11-3,CASSLGGTVNYGYTF,TGTGCCAGCAGCTTAGGGGGGACAGTCAACTATGGCTACACCTTC
TRBJ1-1,-,-,TRBV6-6,CASSYGTGSEAFF,TGTGCCAGCAGTTACGGTACAGGGAGTGAAGCTTTCTTT
TRBJ2-6,-,-,TRBV10-3,CAVGPGANVLTF,TGTGCCGTCGGACCTGGGGCCAACGTCCTGACTTTC
TRBJ2-2,-,TRBD2,TRBV11-2,CASSPGLAGTGELFF,TGTGCCAGCAGCCCGGGACTAGCGGGAACTGGGGAGCTGTTTTTT
TRBJ2-1,-,-,TRBV29-1,CSVEQRAKLNEQFF,TGCAGCGTAGAACAGCGGGCCAAGCTCAATGAGCAGTTCTTC
TRBJ2-2,few,-,TRBV7-9,CASSWGQNTGELFF,TGTGCCAGCAGCTGGGGACAGAACACCGGGGAGCTGTTTTTT
TRBJ2-2,few,-,TRBV12-3/TRBV12-4,CASRIGGSNTGELFF,TGTGCCAGCAGGATAGGGGGATCGAACACCGGGGAGCTGTTTTTT
TRBJ1-1,once,-,TRBV6-5,CASSYPPGTEAFF,TGTGCCAGCAGTTATCCCCCAGGGACTGAAGCTTTCTTT
TRBJ1-1,few,-,TRBV29-1,CSVPGVSEAFF,TGCAGCGTCCCCGGGGTGTCTGAAGCTTTCTTT
TRBJ2-7,few,-,TRBV21-1,CASSKVIRAYEQYF,TGTGCCAGCAGCAAAGTCATCAGGGCCTACGAGCAGTACTTC
TRBJ1-5,-,-,TRBV6-2/TRBV6-3,CAIGAQSNQPQHF,TGTGCCATTGGGGCCCAGAGCAATCAGCCCCAGCATTTT
TRBJ2-1,-,-,TRBV12-3/TRBV12-4,CATRGGDRSEQFF,TGTGCCACCCGCGGGGGGGACAGGAGTGAGCAGTTCTTC
TRBJ2-5,-,TRBD1,TRBV2,CASRDRGGQYF,TGTGCCAGCAGGGACAGGGGTGGCCAGTACTTC
TRBJ2-2,few,TRBD2,TRBV12-3/TRBV12-4,CASSLSGGINTGELFF,TGTGCCAGCAGTTTGTCCGGGGGGATAAACACCGGGGAGCTGTTTTTT
TRBJ2-7,many,TRBD2,TRBV5-1,CASSVRGTSGYEQYF,TGCGCCAGCAGTGTGCGAGGGACTAGCGGCTACGAGCAGTACTTC
TRBJ2-1,few,-,TRBV18,CASSGTGTGGINEQFF,TGTGCCAGCTCAGGAACCGGGACTGGAGGGATCAATGAGCAGTTCTTC
TRBJ1-6,few,-,TRBV27,CASSFRTENYNSPLHF,TGTGCCAGCAGTTTTCGGACCGAGAACTATAATTCACCCCTCCACTTT
TRBJ2-6,many,-,TRBV4-1,CASSHRGQRTQHNVLTF,TGCGCCAGCAGCCACCGGGGGCAAAGGACACAACACAACGTCCTGACTTTC
TRBJ2-1,few,-,TRBV12-3/TRBV12-4,CASSPISANNEQFF,TGTGCCAGCAGTCCGATTAGCGCGAACAATGAGCAGTTCTTC
TRBJ2-1,-,-,TRBV11-1,CASSLTTGDEQFF,TGTGCCAGCAGCTTAACAACTGGGGATGAGCAGTTCTTC
TRBJ1-4,-,TRBD1,TRBV27,CASSRTGGEKLFF,TGTGCCAGCAGCAGGACAGGGGGCGAAAAACTGTTTTTT
TRBJ2-1,many,TRBD2,TRBV5-1,CASSLGLAANEQFF,TGCGCCAGCAGCTTGGGACTAGCGGCCAATGAGCAGTTCTTC
TRBJ1-6,-,-,TRBV9,CASSVGVGTLHF,TGTGCCAGCAGCGTAGGGGTAGGAACCCTCCACTTT
TRBJ2-1,many,TRBD2,TRBV7-9,CASSLSGSSYNEQFF,TGTGCCAGCAGCCTCAGCGGGAGCTCCTACAATGAGCAGTTCTTC
TRBJ1-2,few,-,TRBV3-1,CASSQEAGRPNYGYTF,TGTGCCAGCAGCCAAGAGGCAGGGCGACCTAACTATGGCTACACCTTC
TRBJ2-7,many,-,TRBV4-1,CASSPLGTGTYEQYF,TGCGCCAGCAGCCCTCTGGGGACGGGGACCTACGAGCAGTACTTC
TRBJ2-1,-,-,TRBV4-1,CASSQDLNRALTNEQFF,TGCGCCAGCAGCCAAGATTTGAACAGGGCCCTTACAAATGAGCAGTTCTTC
TRBJ1-3,-,-,TRBV6-1,CASSYREGPGNTIYF,TGTGCCAGCAGCTACCGGGAGGGGCCTGGAAACACCATATATTTT
TRBJ1-2,-,-,TRBV4-1,CASSQDEGGQAYGYTF,TGCGCCAGCAGCCAAGATGAGGGAGGGCAAGCCTATGGCTACACCTTC
TRBJ2-5,many,-,TRBV29-1,CSVDSHLRRGETQYF,TGCAGCGTTGACAGTCACCTACGGAGGGGAGAGACCCAGTACTTC
TRBJ2-5,few,TRBD2,TRBV6-1,CASSEAWGTSGGETQYF,TGTGCCAGCAGTGAAGCCTGGGGGACTAGCGGGGGAGAGACCCAGTACTTC
TRBJ2-5,many,-,TRBV2,CASSDPRPQETQYF,TGTGCCAGCAGTGATCCCCGGCCGCAAGAGACCCAGTACTTC
TRBJ2-3,-,TRBD1,TRBV20-1,CSAAWTGFSDTQYF,TGCAGTGCTGCTTGGACAGGGTTTTCAGATACGCAGTATTTT
TRBJ1-5,-,-,TRBV12-3/TRBV12-4,CASRLEDTGPQHF,TGTGCCAGCAGATTAGAGGACACCGGGCCCCAGCATTTT
TRBJ1-2,many,TRBD1,TRBV19,CASSMVPPRDRLYGYTF,TGTGCCAGTAGTATGGTCCCTCCCCGGGACAGGCTCTATGGCTACACCTTC
TRBJ2-1,many,-,TRBV7-2,CASSLWGLTFQFF,TGTGCCAGCAGCTTATGGGGACTCACCTTCCAGTTCTTC
TRBJ2-1,-,-,TRBV20-1,CSAWFSENNEQFF,TGCAGTGCGTGGTTCTCGGAAAACAATGAGCAGTTCTTC
TRBJ2-7,-,-,TRBV29-1,CSVDWADEQYF,TGCAGCGTTGACTGGGCAGACGAGCAGTACTTC
TRBJ2-3,-,TRBD1,TRBV7-2,CASSRTGSGALGTDTQYF,TGTGCCAGCAGCCGGACAGGGTCGGGCGCTCTGGGCACAGATACGCAGTATTTT
TRBJ2-1,many,-,TRBV7-8,CASTPGGDSSYNEQFF,TGTGCCAGCACCCCCGGAGGAGACAGCTCCTACAATGAGCAGTTCTTC
TRBJ2-3,many,-,TRBV29-1,CSGAQGGMGDTQYF,TGCAGCGGCGCACAGGGAGGTATGGGAGATACGCAGTATTTT
TRBJ2-1,many,TRBD1,TRBV7-2,CAVRRDSYNEQFF,TGTGCCGTTCGCCGGGACAGTTACAATGAGCAGTTCTTC
TRBJ1-1,few,-,TRBV29-1,CSVEGGTEAFF,TGCAGCGTTGAGGGGGGGACTGAAGCTTTCTTT
TRBJ2-1,few,TRBD2,TRBV7-7,CASSQSGGAYNEQFF,TGTGCCAGCAGCCAAAGCGGGGGGGCCTACAATGAGCAGTTCTTC
TRBJ2-5,-,TRBD1,TRBV2,CASRQGQSQETQYF,TGTGCCAGCAGGCAGGGACAGAGCCAAGAGACCCAGTACTTC